The 2 T cell receptor beta chains below all came from one sample that was sequenced in a study of chemoradiotherapy in HPV16-positive cancers. Only in-frame clones appear in the TCRdb table, and some are missing; sequencing was by immunoSEQ multiplex PCR. The sample lists more than 950 clones; around 91% were seen once. Sample: tumor tissue, taken from a patient who underwent chemoradiotherapy. These receptors were taken from a human donor with HPV-associated anogenital cancer.

This sequence joins TRBV19 and TRBJ2-1; D is unresolved. Trimming took off 1 base at V and 6 bases at J, with 10 bases between the two ends. This CDR3 is 14 amino acids long. The germline V gene encodes CDR1 LNHDA and CDR2 SQIVND (reference sequence). The CDR3: CASSIGLSGNEQFF. The DNA of the CDR3 is TGTGCCAGTAGTATAGGACTTTCGGGCAATGAGCAGTTCTTC. The entire variable domain, with the rest obtained from reference TRBV19 and TRBJ2-1, is as follows: DGGITQSPKYLFRKEGQNVTLSCEQNLNHDAMYWYRQDPGQGLRLIYYSQIVNDFQKGDIAEGYSVSREKKESFPLTVTSAQKNPTAFYLCASSIGLSGNEQFFGPGTRLTVL.

V gene TRBV27 combines with J gene TRBJ2-2; perhaps TRBD1 as D (5 bases). Trimming removed 10 bases at V and 5 bases at J, with 11 bases between. Germline V lookup: CDR1 MNHEY, CDR2 SMNVEV (reference sequence). The length of the CDR3 is 12 residues. Here the CDR3 reads CATRVETGELFF. CDR3 bases: TGTGCCACCAGGGTTGAAACCGGGGAGCTGTTTTTT.